The entry below gives a single T cell receptor (beta chain) sequence along with its context. These data belong to a study of blood T cell repertoires in COVID-19. Study as a whole: The United States, Italy and Spain provided the acute and convalescent COVID-19 samples. T cells, B-cell-depleted T cells, or PBMCs provided the cDNA or gDNA that served as material.

The CDR3 contains 17 residues. Germline values: CDR1 LGHDT, CDR2 YNNKEL (reference sequence). Deletions cut 5 bases from V and 6 bases from J, with 23 bases between. In the authors' workflow: The assay estimated nucleated cells by amplifying reference gene primers. Assay: immunoSEQ multiplex PCR; the TCRdb copy retains only in-frame clones and omits some. D and trimming were read from the DNA, whereas the V and J calls and clone size are those reported in that table. The table has some 400,000 clones, about 87% seen once. This TCR derives from a human donor in a cohort sampled during active COVID-19. The chain couples TRBV3-1 (or the pseudogene TRBV3-2) to TRBJ2-4; a possible D gene is TRBD1 (6 bases). Sequenced: peripheral blood. The CDR3 region is CASSGTQGSGWSNIQYF. The CDR3 DNA is TGTGCCAGCAGCGGAACGCAGGGGTCGGGGTGGTCAAACATTCAGTACTTC.